This T cell receptor beta chain was captured by sequencing in a study of T cells in Graves' hyperthyroidism and ophthalmopathy. Study information: Peripheral blood was acquired at first diagnosis, ahead of any therapy whatsoever. Whole-study results and caveats: For ophthalmopathy, model prediction preceded onset by a median about 6 months.

As concerns this clonotype: As yet, its antigen is unknown.

V shed 3 bases, J shed 2 bases, and the junction held 4 bases outside the gene matches. Germline V lookup: CDR1 DFQATT, CDR2 SNEGSKA (reference sequence). The CDR3 runs 13 residues. Amplification targeted TCR beta CDR3 regions from RNA transcripts. HTBI primers drove first-round RT-PCR of the TCR CDR3. TCRdb reanalysed the multiplex PCR reads using MiXCR and keeps one entry per CDR3 protein. The table shows about 740,000 distinct CDR3 sequences, with roughly 15% occurring only once. Lactation, pregnancy, other autoimmune disease or uncontrolled infection excluded patients. Isolation of PBMCs was performed on roughly 9 ml fresh peripheral blood.

This sequence originates from a woman younger than 30 with Graves' hyperthyroidism. The material sequenced was blood. The genes are TRBV20-1 and TRBJ2-7, with 7 bases matching TRBD1. The CDR3 sequence: CSASDRVAYEQYF. In nucleotides, the CDR3 is TGCAGTGCTAGTGACAGGGTGGCCTACGAGCAGTACTTC.